The present TCR beta chain was sequenced within a study of shared clonotypes between healthy human individuals. CDR1 and CDR2 from the germline V gene are SGHTA and FQGTGA. Deletions cut 1 base from V and 7 bases from J, with 14 bases between. The CDR3 length is 15 residues. CD45RO-negative, CCR7-selected cells formed the naive CD8 fraction, which excluded terminally differentiated effector memory CD45RA+ cells. Clones were read by immunoSEQ multiplex PCR, and TCRdb kept only the in-frame ones, dropping some. The sample records roughly 2,000,000 clones, about 95% being singletons. Sequenced sample: naive CD8+ T cells sorted from blood. The chain has TRBV7-3 and TRBJ2-1; D call uncertain. The clonotype originates from a man aged 18 to 35 in good health. CDR3 in DNA: TGTGCCAGCAGCTTAAGTGCCGGCGCATCGAATGAGCAGTTCTTC. Residues: CASSLSAGASNEQFF.